Each of the 3 T cell receptor beta chains below was sequenced from the same sample in a study of blood T cell repertoires in COVID-19. The data were produced by immunoSEQ multiplex PCR, yet TCRdb's version contains in-frame clones alone and is incomplete. This table holds just over 250,000 clones, around nine tenths found once. The sequenced material came from peripheral blood. These receptors were collected from a man aged 40-50 years who had recovered from COVID-19.

This sequence joins TRBV19 and TRBJ2-3; the match to TRBD2 covers 14 bases. Trimming removed 5 bases from V and 2 bases from J; junction bases left unmatched: 9. Germline CDR1 reads LNHDA; CDR2 reads SQIVND (reference sequence). The CDR3 consists of 18 residues. CDR3 sequence reads: CASSQWRTSGGYTDTQYF. The CDR3 DNA sequence: TGTGCCAGTAGTCAATGGCGGACTAGCGGGGGGTACACAGATACGCAGTATTTT.

The gene calls are TRBV6-6 and TRBJ2-7, with a possible D match to TRBD2 (5 bases). The CDR3 loop spans 14 amino acids. CDR1 and CDR2 (germline): MNHNY, SVGAGI (reference sequence). The V end lost 2 bases, the J end lost 8 bases, and 16 bases lay between the germline ends. CDR3 in amino acids: CASSYSRDVHKQYF. As DNA, the CDR3 is TGTGCCAGCAGTTACAGTCGGGATGTCCACAAGCAGTACTTC.

This chain connects TRBV12-3 or TRBV12-4 to TRBJ2-7, with 9 bases fitting TRBD1. This CDR3 has 13 residues. The V segment lost 5 bases and the J segment 7 bases; nucleotides outside the gene matches: 6. CDR3 nucleotide sequence: TGTGCCAGCAGTCAAGGGACAGGGAGGGAGCAGTACTTC. This sequence encodes CASSQGTGREQYF.